These 28 T cell receptor beta chains were all obtained from the same sample, sequenced in a study of a mutant IDH1 vaccine in newly diagnosed glioma. The data were produced by immunoSEQ multiplex PCR, yet TCRdb's version contains in-frame clones alone and is incomplete. Of more than 50,000 clones in the sample, around 60% were seen once. Their antigen targets remain unknown. Regarding time point: week 47, end of study. Topical imiquimod was applied with each vaccine dose, which held 300 ug of mutant IDH1 20-mer peptide. The sequences come from peripheral blood mononuclear cells (PBMCs), collected from a glioma patient whose treatment included an IDH1 peptide vaccine. The receptor set was obtained from a man between 40 and 49 years old with glioma. Some clones in this sample may be carry-over from other donors' samples.

This clone was seen just once. J is TRBJ2-1 and V is TRBV4-2, with D uncertain. CDR3 length equals 14 residues. The germline gives CDR1 LGHNA, CDR2 YNFKEQ. Trimming took off 1 base at V and 4 bases at J, with 8 bases between the two ends. CDR3 sequence reads: CASSQGWGYNEQFF. In DNA form, the CDR3 reads TGTGCCAGCAGCCAAGGTTGGGGATACAATGAGCAGTTCTTC.

This chain uses TRBV6-6 with TRBJ1-2; D is uncertain. With 2 bases removed from V and 6 bases from J, the gap between germline ends came to 10 bases. Germline-derived CDR1 and CDR2 are MNHNY and SVGAGI (reference sequence). This CDR3 spans 13 amino acids. The CDR3 is CASSYRAKNGYTF. For the CDR3, the DNA is TGTGCCAGCAGTTACCGGGCCAAAAATGGCTACACCTTC.

The chain combines TRBV7-9 with TRBJ1-1, with 8 bases identical to TRBD1. V was pared by 4 bases and J by 1 base, with 2 bases of the junction left unmatched. The CDR3 length is 14 residues. Germline-derived CDR1 and CDR2 are SEHNR and FQNEAQ (reference sequence). The CDR3 here is CASSSDRENTEAFF. CDR3 in DNA: TGTGCCAGCAGCTCGGACAGGGAGAACACTGAAGCTTTCTTT. Variable domain in full (rest from reference TRBV7-9 and TRBJ1-1): DTGVSQNPRHKITKRGQNVTFRCDPISEHNRLYWYRQTLGQGPEFLTYFQNEAQLEKSRLLSDRFSAERPKGSFSTLEIQRTEQGDSAMYLCASSSDRENTEAFFGQGTRLTVV.

This sequence joins TRBV7-3 and TRBJ1-1, with unresolved D. Trimming removed 3 bases at V and 1 base at J, with 6 bases between. The V gene's germline CDR1 is SGHTA and CDR2 FQGTGA. The CDR3 has 13 residues. Here the CDR3 DNA reads TGTGCCAGCAGCTTTGATGAGAACACTGAAGCTTTCTTT. It yields the protein CASSFDENTEAFF.

The chain couples TRBV7-9 to TRBJ2-5; TRBD2 agrees at 8 bases. CDR1 SEHNR and CDR2 FQNEAQ come from the germline V gene (reference sequence). The CDR3 runs 16 residues. The V segment lost 5 bases and the J segment 2 bases; nucleotides outside the gene matches: 10. The CDR3 reads CASSTDSGVAQETQYF. In nucleotides, the CDR3 is TGTGCCAGCAGCACGGATAGCGGGGTAGCGCAAGAGACCCAGTACTTC.

This chain connects TRBV11-2 to TRBJ2-2; the match to TRBD2 covers 7 bases. The CDR3 has 17 residues. V shed 5 bases and J 4 bases; nucleotides not matched to a gene: 13. Per germline, CDR1 SGHAT and CDR2 FQNNGV. DNA of the CDR3: TGTGCCAGCAGCCTCCGCTCGCTCCCGGGGGGCACCGGGGAGCTGTTTTTT. Translated, it gives CASSLRSLPGGTGELFF. Variable domain in full (rest from reference TRBV11-2 and TRBJ2-2): EAGVAQSPRYKIIEKRQSVAFWCNPISGHATLYWYQQILGQGPKLLIQFQNNGVVDDSQLPKDRFSAERLKGVDSTLKIQPAKLEDSAVYLCASSLRSLPGGTGELFFGEGSRLTVL.

The sample holds a few counts of this clone. The chain employs TRBV19 and TRBJ1-6, with D tentatively TRBD1 (5 bases). Trimming took 6 bases from V and 6 from J, leaving 12 bases between them. The CDR3 spans 14 residues. The germline V gene has CDR1 LNHDA and CDR2 SQIVND (reference sequence). The CDR3 is CASRRPGLNSPLHF. The CDR3 DNA reads TGTGCCAGTAGGAGACCGGGGCTTAATTCACCCCTCCACTTT.

This clone was recorded a few times. This chain links TRBV5-6 with TRBJ2-1; D not resolved. CDR1 is SGHDT and CDR2 is YYEEEE in the germline V gene. The CDR3 sequence is 15 residues long. V was clipped by 4 bases and J by 7 bases, with 18 bases between them. The DNA of the CDR3 is TGTGCCAGCAGCCTGGACCTTAGAGCCGTGAATGAGCAGTTCTTC. Amino acids: CASSLDLRAVNEQFF.

The chain carries TRBV18 and TRBJ1-5, with TRBD1 as a possible D gene (5 bases). Germline-derived CDR1 and CDR2 are KGHSH and LQKENI. CDR3 length equals 17 residues. The V and J ends lost 0 bases and 4 bases respectively, with 16 bases between them. The CDR3 region has the DNA TGTGCCAGCTCACCACCTGGCAGGGTGGTGAGGAATCAGCCCCAGCATTTT. This codes for CASSPPGRVVRNQPQHF.

About this clone: One end of the junction varies from germline; a read error may be responsible. Distinct nucleotide sequences in the sample also encode this CDR3. The V gene is TRBV6-5, the J gene TRBJ1-2, with a tentative D call TRBD1 (5 bases). CDR3 length equals 13 residues. Germline lookup yields CDR1 MNHEY and CDR2 SVGAGI. CDR3 in DNA: TGTGCCAGCAGTTACTCAGGGGACTACGGCTACACCTTC. Translated: CASSYSGDYGYTF.

This clone has a single count. The J gene is TRBJ1-2, the V gene TRBV9; maybe TRBD1 (6 bases). The CDR3 runs to 16 residues. CDR1 and CDR2 (germline): SGDLS, YYNGEE. Between the trimmed V and J ends, which lost 3 bases and 6 bases, there was a span of 21 bases. This CDR3 is CASSAISGWRDNGYTF. DNA of the CDR3: TGTGCCAGCAGCGCGATTAGTGGATGGAGGGACAATGGCTACACCTTC.

This clone was observed a few times. The chain joins TRBV7-9 to TRBJ2-5; D possibly corresponds to TRBD1 (5 bases). Trimming took off 0 bases at V and 0 bases at J, with 5 bases between the two ends. Germline lookup yields CDR1 SEHNR and CDR2 FQNEAQ (reference sequence). CDR3 length: 14 amino acids. DNA for the CDR3: TGTGCCAGCAGCTTAGCCAGGGACCAAGAGACCCAGTACTTC. This gives the protein CASSLARDQETQYF.

The J gene is TRBJ2-2, the V gene TRBV30; TRBD2 is a possible D gene (6 bases). This CDR3 contains 15 residues. The germline V gene has CDR1 GTSNPN and CDR2 SVGIG (reference sequence). Deletions cut 0 bases from V and 3 bases from J, with 11 bases between. The chain's CDR3 is CAWSVPGDHTGELFF. CDR3 coding DNA: TGTGCCTGGAGTGTCCCGGGGGACCACACCGGGGAGCTGTTTTTT. Full variable domain (outside the CDR3, taken from reference TRBV30 and TRBJ2-2): SQTIHQWPATLVQPVGSPLSLECTVEGTSNPNLYWYRQAAGRGLQLLFYSVGIGQISSEVPQNLSASRPQDRQFILSSKKLLLSDSGFYLCAWSVPGDHTGELFFGEGSRLTVL.

This clone has only a few counts. The chain joins TRBV21-1 to TRBJ2-7; the D call in the table, TRBD2, was not verified against the DNA. TRBV21-1 is noted as a pseudogene. The CDR3 is 15 amino acids. The CDR3 reads CASLVLAGEGYEQYF. The CDR3 DNA follows: TGTGCCAGCCTTGTACTAGCGGGGGAAGGGTACGAGCAGTACTTC.

This chain joins TRBV11-2 and TRBJ1-6; possibly TRBD1 for D (5 bases). Trimming shortened V by 5 bases and J by 9 bases, and 11 bases separated the two germline ends. The CDR3 has 13 residues. Germline V gene sequence: CDR1 SGHAT, CDR2 FQNNGV. The CDR3 is CASSLGGSSPLHF. The CDR3 region has the DNA TGTGCCAGCAGCCTCGGGGGGAGTTCACCCCTCCACTTT.

The V gene is TRBV18, the J gene TRBJ1-1; 9 bases match TRBD1. Losses at the gene ends were 9 bases for V and 1 base for J; bases not matched to a gene: 9. This CDR3 is built from 15 residues. Per germline, CDR1 KGHSH and CDR2 LQKENI. The CDR3 nucleotides read TGTGCCAGGCCGGGACAGGGTACGGGGAACACTGAAGCTTTCTTT. This codes for CARPGQGTGNTEAFF.

The chain is built from TRBV4-2 and TRBJ2-7; weak D call: TRBD1 (6 bases). From germline, CDR1 is LGHNA and CDR2 YNFKEQ. V was clipped by 4 bases and J by 3 bases, with 16 bases between them. The CDR3 is 15 residues long. The CDR3 sequence: CASSLQTGTHYEQYF. As DNA, the CDR3 is TGTGCCAGCAGCCTCCAAACAGGGACACACTACGAGCAGTACTTC.

This clone was observed a single time. The genes are TRBV7-8 and TRBJ1-1; D not certain. Germline assignment: CDR1 SGHVS and CDR2 FQNEAQ. The V end was cut by 5 bases, the J end by 1 base, with 8 bases between. The CDR3 runs to 13 residues. As DNA, the CDR3 is TGTGCCAGCAGCATTACACAGAACACTGAAGCTTTCTTT. Translation: CASSITQNTEAFF.

V is TRBV19 and J is TRBJ1-2; 10 positions match TRBD1. V dropped 5 bases and J dropped 3; count of bases not matched to a gene: 9. In germline, CDR1 is LNHDA, CDR2 SQIVND (reference sequence). This CDR3 comprises 16 residues. In nucleotides, the CDR3 is TGTGCCAGTAGTCTGTACTCTGGACAGGGGGACTATGGCTACACCTTC. It encodes CASSLYSGQGDYGYTF.

This clone appeared once. The genes are TRBV4-2 and TRBJ2-5; 14 bases align to TRBD2. Germline V CDR1 and CDR2: LGHNA, YNFKEQ. Trimming cost V 1 base and J 3 bases; bases outside gene matches: 10. CDR3 length: 19 amino acids. Here the CDR3 reads CASSQVTAPGLAGEETQYF. Written as DNA, the CDR3 is TGTGCCAGCAGCCAAGTAACTGCACCGGGACTAGCGGGGGAAGAGACCCAGTACTTC.

This clone turned up a few times. The chain is built from TRBV6-5 and TRBJ2-7, with D uncertain. The CDR3 runs 13 residues. CDR1 is MNHEY, CDR2 SVGAGI, per germline. Trimming left V 6 bases short and J 3 bases short, with 12 bases between. The CDR3, as DNA: TGTGCCAGCAGCTACGGGTGGGACTACGAGCAGTACTTC. It encodes CASSYGWDYEQYF.

This chain links TRBV5-6 with TRBJ2-5; 12 bases agree with TRBD2. This CDR3 is built from 15 residues. From germline, CDR1 is SGHDT and CDR2 YYEEEE. V lost 1 base to trimming and J lost 2 bases; unmatched junction nucleotides: 0. The CDR3 DNA is TGTGCCAGCAGCTTGCTAGCGGGGGGGCAAGAGACCCAGTACTTC. This translates into CASSLLAGGQETQYF.

This chain connects TRBV6-5 to TRBJ1-1, with a possible D match to TRBD1 (6 bases). Germline CDR1 and CDR2: MNHEY and SVGAGI. Trimming took 7 bases from V and 4 from J, leaving 13 bases between them. This CDR3 comprises 13 residues. CDR3 loop: CASTQGLGTEAFF. CDR3 DNA sequence: TGTGCCAGCACACAGGGTTTGGGCACTGAAGCTTTCTTT.

This clone was seen a few times. V and J are TRBV2 and TRBJ1-5; D is ambiguous. V lost 4 bases and J lost 4, with 11 bases in between. Germline CDR1 is SNHLY and CDR2 is FYNNEI. The CDR3 consists of 14 residues. The CDR3 DNA sequence: TGTGCCAGCAGTGTGATTGGCAAGAATCAGCCCCAGCATTTT. Translating gives CASSVIGKNQPQHF.

This clone was seen only once. The V gene is TRBV10-1, the J gene TRBJ2-1; D is undetermined. There are 13 residues in the CDR3. From germline, CDR1 is WNHNN and CDR2 SYGVQD (reference sequence). V was pared by 6 bases and J by 5 bases, with 11 bases between. The DNA for the CDR3 is TGCGCCAGCAGGGGTACAGCTGACAATGAGCAGTTCTTC. Its translation: CASRGTADNEQFF.

The DNA of the CDR3 is TGTGCCAGCAGCACCAATCAGCCCCAGCATTTT. Translated: CASSTNQPQHF. The genes are TRBV28 and TRBJ1-5; no firm D call. This CDR3 contains 11 residues. The germline CDR1 and CDR2 sequences are MDHEN and SYDVKM. V gave up 6 bases and J gave up 3 bases, with 3 bases separating them.

This sequence joins TRBV2 and TRBJ1-4; 10 positions match TRBD1. V gave up 5 bases and J gave up 7 bases; unmatched junction bases: 4. The CDR3 is 14 amino acids. Germline-derived CDR1 and CDR2 are SNHLY and FYNNEI. DNA of the CDR3: TGTGCCAGCAGTCTGGACAGGGGGAGTGAAAAACTGTTTTTT. Translated, it gives CASSLDRGSEKLFF.

This clone was picked up a small number of times. The chain has TRBV27 and TRBJ1-4; no definite D call. Germline V CDR1 and CDR2: MNHEY, SMNVEV (reference sequence). The germline V and J ends were trimmed by 2 bases and 0 bases, with 10 bases remaining between them. The CDR3 covers 16 residues. The CDR3 protein is CASSLAQASTNEKLFF. The CDR3 region has the DNA TGTGCCAGCAGTTTAGCGCAGGCATCAACTAATGAAAAACTGTTTTTT.